The TCR beta chain described here comes from a study of post-analysis software for immune sequencing data. Study findings and constraints: A handful of TRBV segments, including TRBV5-6, TRBV5-1 and TRBV20-1, were more frequent in patients than controls.

This clonotype has just a few counts. Its antigen is not identified. This CDR3 has 15 amino acids. The V gene lost 1 base and the J gene lost 6 bases, with 14 bases spanning the gap. CDR1 SGHTA and CDR2 FQGTGA come from the germline V gene. Unique-molecular-identifier-tagged TCR beta cDNA libraries were used. TCRdb re-called the PCR reads through MiXCR, storing one row per CDR3 protein. Found here are a few hundred thousand distinct CDR3 sequences, roughly 30% of them singletons; the top ten hold under 15%. This TCR derives from a girl aged 10-17 years with multiple sclerosis. The V gene is TRBV7-3, the J gene TRBJ2-3; D perhaps matches TRBD1 (5 bases). The sample consisted of blood. CDR3 sequence: CASSLKDTQSDTQYF. In nucleotides, the CDR3 is TGTGCCAGCAGCTTAAAGGACACGCAATCGGATACGCAGTATTTT.